This T cell receptor (beta chain) was found in a study of blood T cell repertoires in COVID-19 (dated by TCRdb to about 2020). With regard to the full study: Collaborator samples came from the United States, Italy and Spain and covered acute and convalescent phases of COVID-19. The material from the prospective study consisted of cDNA or gDNA derived from T cells, B-cell-depleted T cells, or PBMCs. The dataset comprised deeply sampled blood TCRbeta repertoires from subjects exposed to, actively infected with, or recovered from COVID-19. The repertoires were released in a freely available public database meant as a resource for research on the immune response to SARS-CoV-2. Samples came from the ongoing ImmuneRACE study (first 160 participants) plus 1,254 subjects from 6 global collaborators. The sample metadata nearly always contained a de-identified subject ID, COVID-19 status, age in years and sex. HLA class I and class II types, where available, came from metadata supplied by the sample provider rather than from assay-based typing.

The collaborating institutions used their own protocols to collect whole blood in K2EDTA tubes. For TCRbeta analysis, collaborators shipped samples in one of three forms: frozen whole blood, isolated PBMCs, or DNA extracted from either of those sample types. Results and caveats for the whole study, not just this receptor: The quantity of clinical and demographic metadata differed by source and by participant and was supplied without curation.

TCRbeta CDR3 regions were amplified from genomic DNA using the immunoSEQ Assay, a bias-controlled multiplex PCR. Per the authors' processing: Nucleated cell counts per sample were estimated from amplification of reference gene primers within the assay. To quantify the absolute abundance of each unique TCRbeta CDR3 rearrangement, sequence reads were collapsed and filtered. For each sample, productive Simpson clonality was calculated as the square root of Simpson's diversity index across productive rearrangements. TCRdb took over this immuneACCESS table, retaining in-frame rearrangements with V and J assigned. Such tables are incomplete; in checked studies, under half of the missing clones stem from an unresolved V gene, and the remainder is unexplained. Clone size and the V and J calls come from that table; the DNA yielded D and trimming. The sample table holds around 200,000 clones, of which about four fifths were seen once. 4% to 5.5% of the sample belongs to the ten largest clones.

Turning to this clone: Its antigen is unknown. Per-base qualities were not stored, and no clone one base away is much larger.

The cysteine opens and the phenylalanine closes a CDR3 of 14 amino acids. CDR3 DNA only is kept here, 42 bases in frame from base 1. The CDR1 and CDR2 encoded by the germline V gene are SGHTA and FQGTGA. V and J are truncated by 1 base and 3 bases respectively, leaving an intervening sequence of 6 bases. The clonotype comes from a man between 50 and 59 years old with active or convalescent COVID-19. The sample consisted of peripheral blood. The rearranged segments are TRBV7-3 and TRBJ2-2, with the identity of the D gene unclear. The DNA sequence is TGTGCCAGCAGCTTAAGTCAGTACACCGGGGAGCTGTTTTTT. This is translated as CASSLSQYTGELFF.